This is a list of T cell receptor beta chains from one sample in a study of blood T cell repertoires in COVID-19. Sequenced by immunoSEQ multiplex PCR; TCRdb stores in-frame clones only, minus some. The sample carries 200,000 to 300,000 clones, about nine tenths recorded once. The sample taken for sequencing was PBMCs or T cells enriched from blood (not recorded which). The origin of the receptors is a woman aged 40 to 50 with acute COVID-19. Both conserved end residues are part of each CDR3. A D gene is named only where the DNA matches it firmly. The size entry is marked missing in some rows and otherwise reads once, few, many or a size class.

d_gene: TRBD2
abundance: NA
v_gene: TRBV5-4
j_gene: TRBJ2-4
CDR3aa: CASSLPDSGRENIQYF
CDR3nt: TGTGCCAGCAGCCTCCCGGATAGCGGGAGGGAAAACATTCAGTACTTC

d_gene: NA
abundance: NA
v_gene: TRBV5-5
j_gene: TRBJ1-4
CDR3aa: CASSLTVTTNEKLFF
CDR3nt: TGTGCCAGCAGCTTGACGGTTACAACTAATGAAAAACTGTTTTTT

d_gene: NA
abundance: few
v_gene: TRBV21-1
j_gene: TRBJ1-1
CDR3aa: CASSISPGTEAFF
CDR3nt: TGTGCCAGCAGCATCTCTCCGGGGACTGAAGCTTTCTTT

d_gene: TRBD1
abundance: NA
v_gene: TRBV6-5
j_gene: TRBJ1-5
CDR3aa: CASTLLQGRNQPQHF
CDR3nt: TGTGCCAGCACTCTCCTACAGGGGCGGAATCAGCCCCAGCATTTT

d_gene: TRBD2
abundance: NA
v_gene: TRBV4-1
j_gene: TRBJ2-5
CDR3aa: CASSQALAGDQETQYF
CDR3nt: TGCGCCAGCAGCCAAGCACTAGCGGGGGACCAAGAGACCCAGTACTTC

d_gene: NA
abundance: NA
v_gene: TRBV7-2
j_gene: TRBJ1-1
CDR3aa: CASSNMNTEAFF
CDR3nt: TGTGCCAGCAGCAACATGAACACTGAAGCTTTCTTT

d_gene: NA
abundance: once
v_gene: TRBV6-5
j_gene: TRBJ1-3
CDR3aa: CASSNSVSGNTIYF
CDR3nt: TGTGCCAGCTCAAACTCGGTCTCTGGAAACACCATATATTTT

d_gene: NA
abundance: NA
v_gene: TRBV6-5
j_gene: TRBJ1-4
CDR3aa: CASREKDREKLFF
CDR3nt: TGTGCCAGCAGGGAGAAAGACAGGGAAAAACTGTTTTTT

d_gene: TRBD1
abundance: NA
v_gene: TRBV5-1
j_gene: TRBJ1-4
CDR3aa: CASSRYQGQPINEKLFF
CDR3nt: TGCGCCAGCAGCAGATACCAGGGACAGCCGATTAATGAAAAACTGTTTTTT

d_gene: TRBD2
abundance: once
v_gene: TRBV25-1
j_gene: TRBJ2-1
CDR3aa: CASSRLAGLYNEQFF
CDR3nt: TGTGCCAGCAGTAGACTAGCGGGACTATACAATGAGCAGTTCTTC

d_gene: TRBD2
abundance: NA
v_gene: TRBV9
j_gene: TRBJ2-1
CDR3aa: CASSAASGGSYNEQFF
CDR3nt: TGTGCCAGCAGCGCCGCTAGCGGAGGATCCTACAATGAGCAGTTCTTC